This T cell receptor beta chain was documented in a study of T cell clones after liver transplantation. The V gene lost 3 bases and the J gene lost 1 base, with 6 bases spanning the gap. The CDR3 length is 13 residues. Germline V gives CDR1 MNHEY, CDR2 SMNVEV (reference sequence). Method: immunoSEQ multiplex PCR; TCRdb's copy keeps in-frame clones and lacks some. The sample records about 6,200 clones, 70% to 80% being singletons. The chain uses TRBV27 and TRBJ1-1, with D maybe TRBD1 (5 bases). This receptor was identified in a human patient who received a liver transplant. Some T cells may be transferred from the graft donor. Sequenced here: CD8+ T cells from blood, sampled about 46 months after liver transplant. This CDR3 is CASSFRENTEAFF. The CDR3 DNA sequence: TGTGCCAGCAGTTTCAGGGAGAACACTGAAGCTTTCTTT.